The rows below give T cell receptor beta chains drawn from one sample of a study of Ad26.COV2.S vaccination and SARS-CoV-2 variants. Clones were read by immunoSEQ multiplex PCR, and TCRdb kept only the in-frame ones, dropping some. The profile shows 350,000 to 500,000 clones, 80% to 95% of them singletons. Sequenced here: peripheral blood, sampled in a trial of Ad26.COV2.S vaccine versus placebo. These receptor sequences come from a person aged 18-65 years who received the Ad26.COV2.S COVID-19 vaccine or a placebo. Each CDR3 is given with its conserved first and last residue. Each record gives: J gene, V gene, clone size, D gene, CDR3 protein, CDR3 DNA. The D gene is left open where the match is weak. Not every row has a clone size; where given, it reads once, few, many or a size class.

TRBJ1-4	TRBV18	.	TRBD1	CASSPLRSRTGTEKLFF	TGTGCCAGCTCACCACTGCGAAGTAGGACAGGGACTGAAAAACTGTTTTTT
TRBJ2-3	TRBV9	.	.	CASSVDLEADTQYF	TGTGCCAGCAGCGTAGATCTGGAGGCAGATACGCAGTATTTT
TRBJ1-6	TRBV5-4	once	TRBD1	CASSFRDRGYNSPLHF	TGTGCCAGCAGCTTCCGGGACAGGGGTTATAATTCACCCCTCCACTTT
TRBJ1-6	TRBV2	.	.	CASSGGNNSPLHF	TGTGCCAGCAGCGGGGGGAATAATTCACCCCTCCACTTT
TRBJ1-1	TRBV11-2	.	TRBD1	CASSGVGQGVSEAFF	TGTGCCAGCAGTGGAGTGGGACAGGGAGTCTCTGAAGCTTTCTTT
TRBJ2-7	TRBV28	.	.	CASSPPGRLILEQYF	TGTGCCAGCAGTCCTCCGGGACGGCTAATCTTGGAGCAGTACTTC
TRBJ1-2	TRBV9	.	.	CASSVDRTENYGYTF	TGTGCCAGCAGCGTAGACAGGACAGAGAACTATGGCTACACCTTC
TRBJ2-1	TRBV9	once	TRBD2	CASSVGASGGSYNEQFF	TGTGCCAGCAGCGTAGGAGCTAGCGGGGGGTCCTACAATGAGCAGTTCTTC
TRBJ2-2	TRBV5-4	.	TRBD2	CASSPQDLAGGPGELFF	TGTGCCAGCAGTCCCCAAGATTTAGCGGGAGGGCCCGGGGAGCTGTTTTTT
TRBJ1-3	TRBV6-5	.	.	CASSYGGTPGNTIYF	TGTGCCAGCAGTTACGGAGGTACCCCTGGAAACACCATATATTTT
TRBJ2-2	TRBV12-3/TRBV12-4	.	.	CASSWGRTGELFF	TGTGCCAGCAGTTGGGGACGCACCGGGGAGCTGTTTTTT
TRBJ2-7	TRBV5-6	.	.	CASSLGSAGEQYF	TGTGCCAGCAGCTTGGGTAGCGCTGGCGAGCAGTACTTC
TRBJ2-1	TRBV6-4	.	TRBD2	CASSLSLASGRGYNEQFF	TGTGCCAGCAGCCTATCCCTGGCTAGCGGGAGAGGTTACAATGAGCAGTTCTTC
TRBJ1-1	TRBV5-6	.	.	CASSLGWGVTEAFF	TGTGCCAGCAGCTTGGGGTGGGGAGTCACTGAAGCTTTCTTT
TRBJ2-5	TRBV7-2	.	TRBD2	CASSLVAGVKTQYF	TGTGCCAGCAGCTTAGTAGCGGGAGTGAAGACCCAGTACTTC
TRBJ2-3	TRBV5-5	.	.	CASSQREAPSTDTQYF	TGTGCCAGCAGCCAACGGGAAGCGCCGAGCACAGATACGCAGTATTTT
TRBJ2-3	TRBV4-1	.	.	CASGAEMDTQYF	TGCGCATCCGGGGCGGAGATGGATACGCAGTATTTT
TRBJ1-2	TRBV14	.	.	CASSQDGRGYGYTF	TGTGCCAGCAGCCAAGATGGCAGGGGCTATGGCTACACCTTC
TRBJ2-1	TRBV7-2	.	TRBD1	CASSPGQGLYNEQFF	TGTGCCAGCAGCCCAGGACAGGGGTTGTACAATGAGCAGTTCTTC
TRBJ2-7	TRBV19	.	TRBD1	CASSTRGRLDEQYF	TGTGCCAGTAGTACCAGGGGGCGCTTGGACGAGCAGTACTTC
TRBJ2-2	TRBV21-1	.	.	CASSKLRQGSTGELFF	TGTGCCAGCAGCAAATTGAGGCAGGGGTCCACCGGGGAGCTGTTTTTT
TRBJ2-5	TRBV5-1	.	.	CASSLLNGPQETQYF	TGCGCCAGCAGCTTGTTAAACGGCCCCCAAGAGACCCAGTACTTC
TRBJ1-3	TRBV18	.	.	CASSPTGSYSGNTIYF	TGTGCCAGCTCACCGACGGGTTCTTACTCTGGAAACACCATATATTTT
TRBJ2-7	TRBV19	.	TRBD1	CASSPGTGDEQYF	TGTGCCAGTAGCCCCGGGACAGGGGACGAGCAGTACTTC
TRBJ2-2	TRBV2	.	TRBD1	CASSKRGLRDTGELFF	TGTGCCAGCAGTAAGAGGGGGCTTAGGGACACCGGGGAGCTGTTTTTT
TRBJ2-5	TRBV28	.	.	CASSDPGERETQYF	TGTGCCAGCAGTGACCCGGGCGAAAGAGAGACCCAGTACTTC
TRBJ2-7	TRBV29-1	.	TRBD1	CSVVRGTGTYEQYF	TGCAGCGTTGTGCGCGGGACAGGGACCTACGAGCAGTACTTC
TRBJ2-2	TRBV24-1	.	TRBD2	CATSVRTSGNTGELFF	TGTGCCACCAGTGTGCGGACTAGCGGTAACACCGGGGAGCTGTTTTTT
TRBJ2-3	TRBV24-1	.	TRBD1	CATSSMGQGADTQYF	TGTGCCACCAGTAGCATGGGACAGGGGGCAGATACGCAGTATTTT
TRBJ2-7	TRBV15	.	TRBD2	CATSVFGGRVGHEQYF	TGTGCCACCAGCGTATTTGGCGGGAGGGTTGGACACGAGCAGTACTTC
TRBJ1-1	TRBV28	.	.	CASSLKFGTEETEAFF	TGTGCCAGCAGTCTAAAATTCGGGACGGAAGAGACTGAAGCTTTCTTT
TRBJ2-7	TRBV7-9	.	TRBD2	CASSSIAGGPFYEQYF	TGTGCCAGCAGCAGCATAGCGGGAGGCCCCTTCTACGAGCAGTACTTC
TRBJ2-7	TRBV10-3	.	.	CAIGAGGTYEQYF	TGTGCCATCGGGGCAGGGGGGACCTACGAGCAGTACTTC
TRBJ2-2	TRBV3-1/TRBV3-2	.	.	CASSQGILRSGELFF	TGTGCCAGCAGCCAAGGCATTCTTCGCAGCGGGGAGCTGTTTTTT
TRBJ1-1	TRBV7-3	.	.	CASSLFLRSEAFF	TGTGCCAGCAGCTTATTTCTAAGGAGTGAAGCTTTCTTT
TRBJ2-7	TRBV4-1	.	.	CASSPLERTYEQYF	TGCGCCAGCAGCCCGCTCGAGCGGACCTACGAGCAGTACTTC
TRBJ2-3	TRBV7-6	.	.	CASSLGVGQGTLDTQYF	TGTGCCAGCAGCTTAGGCGTCGGGCAGGGCACCCTAGATACGCAGTATTTT
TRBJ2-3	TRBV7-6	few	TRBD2	CASSSELPTSGITDTQYF	TGTGCCAGCAGCTCCGAACTACCGACTAGCGGGATAACAGATACGCAGTATTTT
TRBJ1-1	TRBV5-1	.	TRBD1	CASSPRTGRNTEAFF	TGCGCCAGCAGCCCCCGGACAGGGAGGAACACTGAAGCTTTCTTT
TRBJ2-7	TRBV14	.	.	CASSHPGASKYEQYF	TGTGCCAGCAGCCACCCCGGGGCCAGTAAATACGAGCAGTACTTC
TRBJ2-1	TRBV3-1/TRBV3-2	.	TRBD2	CASSPRAGVGGNEQFF	TGTGCCAGCAGCCCTCGAGCGGGAGTGGGGGGGAATGAGCAGTTCTTC
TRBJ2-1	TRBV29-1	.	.	CSVEDTARVSYNEQFF	TGCAGCGTTGAAGATACGGCTAGGGTTAGCTACAATGAGCAGTTCTTC
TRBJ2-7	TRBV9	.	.	CASSVSGGDYEQYF	TGTGCCAGCAGCGTAAGTGGCGGGGACTACGAGCAGTACTTC
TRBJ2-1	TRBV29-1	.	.	CSVRPTPGYNEQFF	TGCAGCGTCCGTCCTACTCCCGGCTACAATGAGCAGTTCTTC
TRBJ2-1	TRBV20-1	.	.	CSRTTYNEQFF	TGCAGCCGGACTACCTACAATGAGCAGTTCTTC
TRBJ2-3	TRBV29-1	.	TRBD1	CSVGGGASTRTDTQYF	TGCAGCGTTGGAGGGGGCGCCTCCACTCGCACAGATACGCAGTATTTT
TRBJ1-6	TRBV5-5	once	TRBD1	CASSPFARQGNSPLHF	TGTGCCAGCAGCCCCTTTGCCCGACAGGGGAATTCACCCCTCCACTTT
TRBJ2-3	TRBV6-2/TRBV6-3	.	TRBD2	CASSPVERENGSAQYF	TGTGCCAGCAGCCCCGTCGAGCGGGAGAATGGTAGCGCGCAGTATTTT
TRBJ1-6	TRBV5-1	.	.	CASSPSDSYNSPLHF	TGCGCCAGCAGCCCTTCGGACAGTTATAATTCACCCCTCCACTTT
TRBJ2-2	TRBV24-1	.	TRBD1	CATSDRQGVTGELFF	TGTGCCACCAGCGATAGACAGGGAGTCACCGGGGAGCTGTTTTTT
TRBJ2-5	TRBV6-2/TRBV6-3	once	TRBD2	CASSQSGREETQYF	TGTGCCAGCAGCCAGAGCGGGAGGGAAGAGACCCAGTACTTC
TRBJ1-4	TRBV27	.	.	CASSLGWGNEKLFF	TGTGCCAGCAGTTTAGGATGGGGAAACGAAAAACTGTTTTTT
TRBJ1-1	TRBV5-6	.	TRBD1	CASSQDRGTEAFF	TGTGCCAGCAGCCAGGACAGGGGGACTGAAGCTTTCTTT
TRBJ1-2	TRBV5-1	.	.	CASTESGISTGGYTF	TGCGCCAGCACTGAATCCGGGATCTCGACTGGTGGCTACACCTTC
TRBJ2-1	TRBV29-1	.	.	CSVASDNEQFF	TGCAGCGTTGCCTCCGACAATGAGCAGTTCTTC
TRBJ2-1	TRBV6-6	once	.	CASSPRPGQRRNNEQFF	TGTGCCAGCAGTCCACGGCCCGGACAGAGGAGAAACAATGAGCAGTTCTTC
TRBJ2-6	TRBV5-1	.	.	CASSPSGATNSGANVLTF	TGCGCCAGCAGCCCCTCTGGGGCTACCAACTCTGGGGCCAACGTCCTGACTTTC
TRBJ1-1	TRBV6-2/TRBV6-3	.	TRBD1	CASSSGTAMNTEAFF	TGTGCCAGCAGCTCCGGGACAGCGATGAACACTGAAGCTTTCTTT
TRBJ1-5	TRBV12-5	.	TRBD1	CASGPGTAIDQPQHF	TGTGCTAGTGGACCCGGGACAGCTATTGATCAGCCCCAGCATTTT
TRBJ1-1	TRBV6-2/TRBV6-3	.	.	CASSYNRDKGGLNTEAFF	TGTGCCAGCAGTTACAATCGGGACAAGGGGGGTCTGAACACTGAAGCTTTCTTT